This record looks at one T cell receptor beta chain sequence and its context. What it binds is not known. A second PCR of roughly 6 to 12 cycles used a sample-barcoded 5' primer and a J-beta primer mix. Unique molecular identifiers of 12 random nucleotides labeled each cDNA. TCRdb fed the 5' RACE reads into MiXCR, producing one record per CDR3 protein. This sample yields 1.8 million or so distinct CDR3 sequences, of which about two fifths are seen a single time; more than 20% belongs to the top ten. The sample originates from a study of blood T cells in healthy people across ages. Study observations and caveats: Per-million-T-cell TCR beta diversity fell roughly linearly with age. Possibly confounding the expanded clonotype changes was the fact that donor CMV status was unknown. It was not possible, with unsorted PBMCs, to conclusively compare naive and antigen-experienced cells.

The CDR3 runs 16 residues. J gave up 4 bases and V 0 bases, and 1 base lay outside the gene matches. The V gene's germline CDR1 is KGHSH and CDR2 LQKENI. The source is a human donor in good health. The sequencing input was blood. The chain recombines TRBV18 with TRBJ2-1; 12 bases line up with TRBD2. The CDR3 sequence: CASSPPGTSGYNEQFF. The CDR3 region has the DNA TGTGCCAGCTCACCACCGGGGACTAGCGGGTACAATGAGCAGTTCTTC. Together with reference TRBV18 and TRBJ2-1, the CDR3 gives the full variable domain: NAGVMQNPRHLVRRRGQEARLRCSPMKGHSHVYWYRQLPEEGLKFMVYLQKENIIDESGMPKERFSAEFPKEGPSILRIQQVVRGDSAAYFCASSPPGTSGYNEQFFGPGTRLTVL.